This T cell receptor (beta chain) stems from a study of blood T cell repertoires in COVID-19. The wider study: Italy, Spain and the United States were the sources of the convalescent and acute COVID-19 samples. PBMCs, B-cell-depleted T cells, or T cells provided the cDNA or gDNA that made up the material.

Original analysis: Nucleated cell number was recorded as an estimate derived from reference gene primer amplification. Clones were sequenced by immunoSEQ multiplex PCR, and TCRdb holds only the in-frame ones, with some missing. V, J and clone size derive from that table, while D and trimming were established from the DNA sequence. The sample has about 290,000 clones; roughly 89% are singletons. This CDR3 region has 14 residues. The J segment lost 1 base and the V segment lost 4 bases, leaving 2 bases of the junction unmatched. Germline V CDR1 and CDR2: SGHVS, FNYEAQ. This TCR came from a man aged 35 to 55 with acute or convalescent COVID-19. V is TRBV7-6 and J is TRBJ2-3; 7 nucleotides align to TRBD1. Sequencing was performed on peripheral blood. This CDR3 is CASSSGQGTDTQYF. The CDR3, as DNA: TGTGCCAGCAGCTCCGGACAGGGCACAGATACGCAGTATTTT.